This T cell receptor (beta chain) was sequenced for a study of shared clonotypes between healthy human individuals. CDR3 length equals 12 residues. Trimming removed 10 bases at V and 3 bases at J, with 13 bases between. In germline, CDR1 is WNHNN, CDR2 SYGVQD (reference sequence). Healthy HIV-negative adults with no recent acute infections or vaccinations were recruited as donors. It was approximately 0.2 ug DNA, about 30,000 T cell genomes, that sorted-subset replicate PCRs used. Produced via immunoSEQ multiplex PCR; TCRdb's table is partial and in-frame only. The data contain roughly 1.4 million clones, approximately 98.5% of them singletons.

The clonotype comes from a man aged 25 to 40 in good health. The chain has TRBV10-1 and TRBJ2-7, with D perhaps matching TRBD1 (5 bases). The sequenced material came from naive CD4+ T cells sorted from blood. Documented subset: CD45RA+ positively selected. CDR3 amino acids: CATPREDYEQYF. The CDR3 DNA sequence: TGCGCCACTCCCAGGGAAGACTACGAGCAGTACTTC.